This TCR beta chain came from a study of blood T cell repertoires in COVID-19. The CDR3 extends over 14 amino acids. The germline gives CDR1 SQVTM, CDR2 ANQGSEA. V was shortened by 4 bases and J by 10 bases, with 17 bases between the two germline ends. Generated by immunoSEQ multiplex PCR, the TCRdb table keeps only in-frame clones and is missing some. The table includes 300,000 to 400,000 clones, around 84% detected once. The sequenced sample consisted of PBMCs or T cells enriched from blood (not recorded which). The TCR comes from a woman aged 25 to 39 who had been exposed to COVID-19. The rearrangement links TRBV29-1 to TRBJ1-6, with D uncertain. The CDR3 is CSVVPSGGSSPLHF. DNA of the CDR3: TGCAGCGTTGTGCCCTCGGGTGGGTCCTCACCCCTCCACTTT.